These 13 T cell receptor beta chains originate from one sample sequenced in a study of T cells after yellow fever vaccination. TCRdb re-called the 5' RACE reads through MiXCR, storing one row per CDR3 protein. Counted here are around 330,000 distinct CDR3 sequences, approximately 3.8% occurring once; the ten biggest clones make up roughly a quarter. The material was PBMCs, obtained on the day of the yellow fever booster vaccination. Receptor source: a young man who received the YFV17D yellow fever vaccine.

This clonotype was counted at least ten times. This chain joins TRBV7-3 and TRBJ2-5; either TRBD1 or TRBD2 may fit D (5 bases each). Germline V gives CDR1 SGHTA, CDR2 FQGTGA. CDR3 length equals 15 residues. V lost 5 bases, J lost 4 bases, and 17 bases lay in between. CDR3 nucleotides: TGTGCCAGCAGCCTCGGGACCAACCAGGGAGAGACCCAGTACTTC. Its translation: CASSLGTNQGETQYF.

In its sample, this clonotype was seen many times. The rearrangement links TRBV10-3 to TRBJ1-2; no clear D gene. V was shortened by 10 bases and J by 7 bases, with 13 bases between the two germline ends. CDR1 is ENHRY, CDR2 SYGVKD, per germline. This CDR3 is 11 amino acids long. The DNA for the CDR3 is TGTGCCACCCAGGTGGGTGGTGGCTACACCTTC. This encodes CATQVGGGYTF.

This clonotype has a count of ten or more. The chain uses TRBV6-6 and TRBJ2-1, with no clear D. V lost 5 bases, J lost 1 base, and 9 bases lay in between. This CDR3 has 14 amino acids. Looked up from germline, CDR1 is MNHNY and CDR2 is SVGAGI (reference sequence). The CDR3 sequence: CASSPSRSYNEQFF. The CDR3 DNA reads TGTGCCAGCAGTCCGTCCCGGTCCTACAATGAGCAGTTCTTC.

This clonotype was found a few times. The chain employs TRBV12-3 or TRBV12-4 and TRBJ2-3; TRBD2 might be the D (6 bases). The CDR3 length is 15 residues. Deletions cut 5 bases from V and 0 bases from J, with 12 bases between. The CDR3 region has the DNA TGTGCCAGCAGTCCATGGGGGACTAGCACAGATACGCAGTATTTT. It codes for CASSPWGTSTDTQYF.

This clonotype was seen only a few times. This sequence joins TRBV5-1 and TRBJ1-5; 7 bases line up with TRBD1. CDR3 length: 15 amino acids. Per germline, CDR1 SGHRS and CDR2 YFSETQ. The V segment lost 3 bases and the J segment 0 bases; nucleotides outside the gene matches: 3. The CDR3 reads CASSSQGGSNQPQHF. For the CDR3, the DNA is TGCGCCAGCAGCTCCCAGGGGGGTAGCAATCAGCCCCAGCATTTT.

This clonotype has ten or more counts. This chain joins TRBV5-1 and TRBJ2-3; perhaps TRBD1 as D (6 bases). Germline CDR1 and CDR2: SGHRS and YFSETQ. V gave up 6 bases and J gave up 4 bases, with 9 bases separating them. This CDR3 is 12 amino acids long. This chain's CDR3 is CASTGAADTQYF. The CDR3 bases are TGCGCCAGCACAGGGGCTGCAGATACGCAGTATTTT.

This clonotype was picked up a small number of times. The CDR3 region is CSASSPGDLREPQHF. In DNA, the CDR3 is TGCAGTGCTAGTTCCCCGGGGGACCTGAGGGAGCCCCAGCATTTT. J is TRBJ1-5 and V is TRBV20-1; weak D call: TRBD1 (5 bases). Trimming took off 3 bases at V and 8 bases at J, with 20 bases between the two ends. The CDR3 has 15 amino acids. The germline gives CDR1 DFQATT, CDR2 SNEGSKA (reference sequence).

There are many counts of this clonotype. The chain has TRBV20-1 and TRBJ2-1, with D possibly TRBD2 on 5 matching bases. The V gene lost 5 bases and the J gene lost 13 bases, with 18 bases spanning the gap. Germline V gene sequence: CDR1 DFQATT, CDR2 SNEGSKA (reference sequence). CDR3 length equals 12 residues. CDR3 in amino acids: CSAPEVGENQFF. The CDR3 nucleotides are TGCAGTGCTCCTGAAGTCGGGGAGAACCAGTTCTTC.

This clonotype was recorded many times. The chain uses TRBV6-2 or TRBV6-3 and TRBJ2-1, with 8 bases fitting TRBD2. From germline, CDR1 is MNHEY and CDR2 SVGEGT. The CDR3 runs to 16 residues. Trimming cost V 0 bases and J 8 bases; bases outside gene matches: 9. CDR3 in amino acids: CASSYSGGGMTHEQFF. In DNA, the CDR3 is TGTGCCAGCAGTTACTCAGGCGGGGGGATGACGCATGAGCAGTTCTTC.

This clonotype was detected many times. This chain links TRBV5-1 with TRBJ2-3; 7 bases are a match to TRBD1. CDR1 and CDR2 (germline): SGHRS, YFSETQ. V lost 7 bases to trimming and J lost 4 bases; unmatched junction nucleotides: 12. CDR3 size: 15 residues. This chain's CDR3 is CASGEQGSGPDTQYF. CDR3 sequence (DNA): TGCGCCAGCGGGGAACAGGGGTCCGGCCCAGATACGCAGTATTTT.

The chain carries TRBV28 and TRBJ2-5, with D unclear. The CDR3 is 16 amino acids. Trimming left V 4 bases short and J 5 bases short, with 20 bases between. Germline-derived CDR1 and CDR2 are MDHEN and SYDVKM. The CDR3 loop reads CASSSDVLLARETQYF. The CDR3 nucleotides read TGTGCCAGCAGTTCCGACGTACTACTCGCGCGGGAGACCCAGTACTTC.

There are many counts of this clonotype. Its ends do not fully match the called genes, so a read error is possible. V gene TRBV7-9 combines with J gene TRBJ2-3; TRBD2 aligns across 7 bases. Germline CDR1 SEHNR, CDR2 FQNEAQ (reference sequence). This CDR3 is 14 amino acids long. This chain's CDR3 is CASILAGPTDTQYF. The CDR3 nucleotides are TGTGCCAGCATCTTAGCGGGCCCAACAGATACGCAGTATTTT.

This clonotype appeared many times. This chain links TRBV4-3 with TRBJ1-1, with 9 bases aligning to TRBD1. This CDR3 has 16 residues. With 0 bases clipped from V and 6 bases from J, the junction kept 8 bases outside the gene matches. CDR1 is LGHNA and CDR2 is YSLEER in the germline V gene. The CDR3: CASSQDWGQGDAEAFF. In DNA, the CDR3 is TGCGCCAGCAGCCAAGATTGGGGACAGGGTGACGCTGAAGCTTTCTTT.